The present T cell receptor (beta chain) was sequenced within a study of response to subunit inactivated influenza vaccine. Broader study findings: Authors suggested each seasonal flu vaccination may recruit only limited numbers of new T cells.

This clonotype was seen just once. Its antigen remains unknown. Germline CDR1 is SGHRS and CDR2 is YFSETQ. V lost 0 bases and J lost 8, with 11 bases in between. This CDR3 spans 13 amino acids. TCRdb analysed the RT-PCR reads with MiXCR anew, one entry per CDR3 protein. The sample lists almost 250,000 distinct CDR3 sequences, about 12% seen once, with more than 7% in the top ten. This chain joins TRBV5-1 and TRBJ1-1; D uncertain. The sequenced sample was non-naive T cells sorted from PBMCs, obtained 14 days before vaccination. This receptor was obtained from a man aged 50 to 60 who received an inactivated influenza vaccine. The chain's CDR3 is CASSLEAVAEAFF. CDR3 coding DNA: TGCGCCAGCAGCTTGGAGGCAGTCGCCGAAGCTTTCTTT. The entire variable domain, with the rest obtained from reference TRBV5-1 and TRBJ1-1, is as follows: KAGVTQTPRYLIKTRGQQVTLSCSPISGHRSVSWYQQTPGQGLQFLFEYFSETQRNKGNFPGRFSGRQFSNSRSEMNVSTLELGDSALYLCASSLEAVAEAFFGQGTRLTVV.